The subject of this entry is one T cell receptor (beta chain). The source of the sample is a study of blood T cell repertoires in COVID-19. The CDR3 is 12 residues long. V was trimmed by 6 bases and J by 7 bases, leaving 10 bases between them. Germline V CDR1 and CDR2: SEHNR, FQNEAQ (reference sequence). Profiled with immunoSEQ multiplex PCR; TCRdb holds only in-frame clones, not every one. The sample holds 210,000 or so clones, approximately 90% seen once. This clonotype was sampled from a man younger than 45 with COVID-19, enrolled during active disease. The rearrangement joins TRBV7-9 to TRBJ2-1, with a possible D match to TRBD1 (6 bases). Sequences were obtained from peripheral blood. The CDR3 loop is CASRHRDNEQFF. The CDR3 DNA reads TGTGCCAGCAGACACAGGGATAATGAGCAGTTCTTC.